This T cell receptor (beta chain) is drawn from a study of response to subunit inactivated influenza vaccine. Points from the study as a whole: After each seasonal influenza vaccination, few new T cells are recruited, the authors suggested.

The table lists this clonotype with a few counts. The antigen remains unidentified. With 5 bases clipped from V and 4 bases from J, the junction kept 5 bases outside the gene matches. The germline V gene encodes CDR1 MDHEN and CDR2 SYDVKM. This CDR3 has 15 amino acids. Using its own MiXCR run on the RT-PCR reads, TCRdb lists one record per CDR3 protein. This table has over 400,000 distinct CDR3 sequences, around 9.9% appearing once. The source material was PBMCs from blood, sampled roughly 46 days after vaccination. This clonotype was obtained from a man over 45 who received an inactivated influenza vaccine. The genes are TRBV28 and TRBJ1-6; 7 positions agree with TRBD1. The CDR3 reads CASSRDSGYNSPLHF. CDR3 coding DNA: TGTGCCAGCAGTCGGGACAGCGGATATAATTCACCCCTCCACTTT.